The 29 T cell receptor beta chains presented below share a single source sample, sequenced in a study of identical twins. TCRdb redid the calling of the 5' RACE reads with MiXCR, one entry per CDR3 protein. The repertoire consists of hundreds of thousands of distinct CDR3 sequences, with approximately 9% occurring once and the leading ten covering approximately 0.96%. A further study also used this sample, focusing on yellow fever vaccine responses in identical twins.

The sequenced sample consisted of PBMCs. These receptors all come from a woman in her late teens or twenties in good health.

This clonotype turned up a few times. This chain links TRBV11-2 with TRBJ2-6; D unresolved. Per the germline V gene, CDR1 is SGHAT and CDR2 is FQNNGV. This CDR3 region has 16 residues. The V and J ends lost 3 bases and 0 bases respectively, with 9 bases between them. CDR3 DNA: TGTGCCAGCAGCTTGGCCAGTCCCTCTGGGGCCAACGTCCTGACTTTC. It yields the protein CASSLASPSGANVLTF.

This clonotype was recorded many times. J is TRBJ2-3 and V is TRBV12-3 or TRBV12-4; D tentatively reads TRBD1 or TRBD2 (5 bases each). CDR3 length: 11 residues. V lost 5 bases, J lost 13 bases, and 13 bases lay in between. This chain's CDR3 is CASSPGTLKYF. DNA of the CDR3: TGTGCCAGCAGTCCCGGGACCTTGAAGTATTTT.

In this sample, this clonotype turned up a few times. The chain uses TRBV20-1 and TRBJ2-7; D might be TRBD1 or TRBD2, each matching 5 bases. CDR1 is DFQATT, CDR2 SNEGSKA, per germline (reference sequence). The germline V and J ends were trimmed by 3 bases and 5 bases, with 14 bases remaining between them. The CDR3 is 13 amino acids. CDR3 region: CSARAGGGDEQYF. DNA for the CDR3: TGCAGTGCTAGGGCAGGTGGGGGAGACGAGCAGTACTTC.

The sample holds a few counts of this clonotype. V and J are TRBV6-5 and TRBJ2-7; D might be TRBD2 (6 bases). This CDR3 spans 14 amino acids. Germline V gives CDR1 MNHEY, CDR2 SVGAGI. Trimming took off 2 bases at V and 4 bases at J, with 12 bases between the two ends. The CDR3 coding sequence is TGTGCCAGCAGTTACCGCGGGACGGAATACGAGCAGTACTTC. Protein: CASSYRGTEYEQYF.

This clonotype was seen more than once but under ten times. The V and J genes are TRBV20-1 and TRBJ2-5; 9 bases map to TRBD1. The CDR3 is 14 residues long. Unmatched junction bases numbered 6, after V lost 3 bases and J lost 4 bases. The germline V gene has CDR1 DFQATT and CDR2 SNEGSKA (reference sequence). This CDR3 is CSASGGTGRETQYF. CDR3 nucleotides: TGCAGTGCTAGCGGAGGGACAGGGCGAGAGACCCAGTACTTC.

This clonotype has only a few counts. The gene calls are TRBV25-1 and TRBJ2-3; either TRBD1 or TRBD2 may fit D (5 bases each). V lost 0 bases, J lost 1 base, and 11 bases lay in between. The CDR3 has 16 amino acids. Germline V gene lookup returns CDR1 MGHDK and CDR2 SYGVNS. The CDR3 nucleotides read TGTGCCAGCAGTGAATATATAGGGGACGGCACAGATACGCAGTATTTT. It codes for CASSEYIGDGTDTQYF.

The chain is built from TRBV27 and TRBJ2-6, with D possibly being TRBD2 (7 bases). V gave up 0 bases and J gave up 0 bases, with 15 bases separating them. This CDR3 region has 19 residues. Germline CDR1 and CDR2: MNHEY and SMNVEV (reference sequence). The CDR3 coding sequence is TGTGCCAGCAGTTTATCGAGGAGGGGGGGAGACTCTGGGGCCAACGTCCTGACTTTC. Its translation: CASSLSRRGGDSGANVLTF.

The sample holds a few counts of this clonotype. The genes are TRBV29-1 and TRBJ1-1; D remains ambiguous. The V gene's germline CDR1 is SQVTM and CDR2 ANQGSEA. V lost 7 bases and J lost 11, with 14 bases in between. The CDR3 covers 10 residues. The CDR3 reads CSAFLPPAFF. As DNA, the CDR3 is TGCAGCGCTTTCCTCCCCCCCGCTTTCTTT.

This clonotype has more than one count but fewer than ten. This chain links TRBV28 with TRBJ2-7; no definite D call. The CDR3 has 14 residues. The V gene lost 2 bases and the J gene lost 2 bases, with 10 bases spanning the gap. Per the germline V gene, CDR1 is MDHEN and CDR2 is SYDVKM. The CDR3 nucleotides are TGTGCCAGCAGTTTAGTGATGGGAACCTACGAGCAGTACTTC. Its protein product is CASSLVMGTYEQYF.

This clonotype was detected only a few times. This sequence joins TRBV20-1 and TRBJ2-7, with D maybe TRBD2 (6 bases). Trimming stripped 3 bases from V and 6 bases from J, with 15 bases between. Germline V gene lookup returns CDR1 DFQATT and CDR2 SNEGSKA (reference sequence). The CDR3 contains 13 residues. The CDR3 sequence: CSARGDLSPEQYF. DNA for the CDR3: TGCAGTGCTAGGGGGGACTTATCCCCCGAGCAGTACTTC.

The chain employs TRBV11-1 and TRBJ2-3; 13 bases are a match to TRBD2. Trimming took 5 bases from V and 5 from J; bases not matched to a gene: 10. The germline V gene encodes CDR1 SGHAT and CDR2 FQDESV (reference sequence). This CDR3 region has 17 residues. DNA of the CDR3: TGTGCCAGCAGCCCACGACTAGCGGGGGGCACACTAGATACGCAGTATTTT. It translates to CASSPRLAGGTLDTQYF.

This clonotype has more than one count but fewer than ten. The chain recombines TRBV6-1 with TRBJ2-7; 11 bases align to TRBD2. Germline V gives CDR1 MNHNS, CDR2 SASEGT. V was clipped by 4 bases and J by 3 bases; unmatched bases: 5. The CDR3 consists of 15 residues. The DNA of the CDR3 is TGTGCCAGCAGTGCCGGGACTAGCGGTTACTACGAGCAGTACTTC. It specifies CASSAGTSGYYEQYF.

This clonotype was counted only a few times. The J gene is TRBJ1-1, the V gene TRBV30; D is possibly TRBD1 (6 bases). The germline CDR1 and CDR2 sequences are GTSNPN and SVGIG (reference sequence). The CDR3 contains 12 residues. Trimming cost V 5 bases and J 0 bases, with 7 bases left between them. In nucleotides, the CDR3 is TGTGCCTGGGACAGGTTGAACACTGAAGCTTTCTTT. This codes for CAWDRLNTEAFF.

This clonotype has just a few counts. The gene calls are TRBV7-2 and TRBJ2-3; 10 bases line up with TRBD2. V lost 5 bases, J lost 4 bases, and 6 bases stayed unmatched. The germline V gene has CDR1 SGHTA and CDR2 FQGNSA. This CDR3 comprises 15 residues. The CDR3 DNA is TGTGCCAGCAGCCAGGGACTAGCGTCCTCAGATACGCAGTATTTT. Its protein product is CASSQGLASSDTQYF.

V and J are TRBV23-1 and TRBJ2-3; D is perhaps TRBD1 or TRBD2 (5 bases each). TRBV23-1 is known as an ORF, though its function is uncertain. The CDR3 runs 17 residues. V lost 1 base and J lost 3, with 17 bases in between. The CDR3 DNA follows: TGCGCCAGCAGTCAATATCCGGGGCTGGCAAGGACAGATACGCAGTATTTT. This sequence encodes CASSQYPGLARTDTQYF.

In its sample, this clonotype was seen many times. The chain combines TRBV5-1 with TRBJ2-1; 7 nucleotides match TRBD1. The CDR3 extends over 16 amino acids. CDR1 is SGHRS, CDR2 YFSETQ, per germline. The junction had 7 bases not matched to a gene; V was cut back by 0 bases and J by 4 bases. This CDR3 reads CASSLVGGAGYNEQFF. The CDR3 nucleotides read TGCGCCAGCAGCTTGGTAGGGGGCGCGGGTTACAATGAGCAGTTCTTC.

The gene calls are TRBV20-1 and TRBJ2-7, with 14 bases identical to TRBD2. Germline CDR1 and CDR2: DFQATT and SNEGSKA (reference sequence). Trimming took 6 bases from V and 3 from J; bases not matched to a gene: 4. The CDR3 length is 14 residues. For the CDR3, the DNA is TGCAGTGCGGTGACTAGCGGGAGGGTCTACGAGCAGTACTTC. This encodes CSAVTSGRVYEQYF.

V is TRBV20-1 and J is TRBJ1-2, with 7 bases aligning to TRBD1. The CDR3 is 14 residues long. Unmatched junction bases numbered 9, after V lost 3 bases and J lost 5 bases. Germline values: CDR1 DFQATT, CDR2 SNEGSKA (reference sequence). For the CDR3, the DNA is TGCAGTGCTAGTTCCCCCAACAGGGGTTATGGCTACACCTTC. It codes for CSASSPNRGYGYTF.

The rearrangement joins TRBV10-3 to TRBJ2-1; perhaps TRBD1 as D (6 bases). The ends were cut back, 4 bases at V and 8 bases at J, with 12 bases in the middle. This CDR3 is built from 13 residues. The germline gives CDR1 ENHRY, CDR2 SYGVKD. The CDR3 reads CAISGTAIDEQFF. The CDR3 DNA is TGTGCCATCAGTGGGACAGCCATAGATGAGCAGTTCTTC.

The chain links TRBV28 to TRBJ2-5, with D unresolved. CDR1 is MDHEN and CDR2 is SYDVKM in the germline V gene. The CDR3 extends over 17 amino acids. Deletions cut 2 bases from V and 2 bases from J, with 18 bases between. Here the CDR3 reads CASSLAKSRTAQETQYF. DNA of the CDR3: TGTGCCAGCAGTTTAGCCAAATCGAGGACGGCACAAGAGACCCAGTACTTC. Using reference TRBV28 and TRBJ2-5 for the parts outside the CDR3, the full variable domain is DVKVTQSSRYLVKRTGEKVFLECVQDMDHENMFWYRQDPGLGLRLIYFSYDVKMKEKGDIPEGYSVSREKKERFSLILESASTNQTSMYLCASSLAKSRTAQETQYFGPGTRLLVL.

The V call is TRBV7-3, the J call TRBJ2-1; 8 bases are shared with TRBD1. V was clipped by 5 bases and J by 2 bases; unmatched bases: 5. CDR1 is SGHTA, CDR2 FQGTGA, per germline. The CDR3 sequence is 15 residues long. CDR3 sequence (DNA): TGTGCCAGCAGCCCGCGACAGGGGACCTACAATGAGCAGTTCTTC. This translates into CASSPRQGTYNEQFF.

V gene TRBV7-9 combines with J gene TRBJ1-2; D gene unclear. Trimming cost V 1 base and J 3 bases, with 3 bases left between them. The germline V gene encodes CDR1 SEHNR and CDR2 FQNEAQ (reference sequence). CDR3 size: 12 residues. CDR3 sequence reads: CASSLDHYGYTF. The CDR3, as DNA: TGTGCCAGCAGCTTAGATCACTATGGCTACACCTTC.

The chain is built from TRBV12-3 or TRBV12-4 and TRBJ1-2; D not certain. V lost 5 bases and J lost 4, with 11 bases in between. The CDR3 sequence is 13 residues long. The CDR3 here is CASSAHRSYGYTF. The DNA for the CDR3 is TGTGCCAGCAGTGCACACAGATCCTATGGCTACACCTTC.

The CDR3 sequence: CSAWGETREQYF. DNA for the CDR3: TGCAGTGCATGGGGGGAAACTAGGGAGCAGTACTTC. The chain links TRBV20-1 to TRBJ2-7, with TRBD2 as a possible D gene (6 bases). The germline V gene encodes CDR1 DFQATT and CDR2 SNEGSKA (reference sequence). With 6 bases removed from V and 7 bases from J, the gap between germline ends came to 16 bases. There are 12 residues in the CDR3.

The rearrangement uses TRBV15 and TRBJ1-5; D may be TRBD1 (5 bases). V was pared by 2 bases and J by 6 bases, with 14 bases between. Germline CDR1 LNHNV, CDR2 YYDKDF (reference sequence). There are 15 residues in the CDR3. The CDR3 DNA is TGTGCCACCAGCAGAACTCGGGGGGATAGTCAGCCCCAGCATTTT. Amino acid sequence: CATSRTRGDSQPQHF. The full variable domain, with the rest looked up from reference TRBV15 and TRBJ1-5, is DAMVIQNPRYQVTQFGKPVTLSCSQTLNHNVMYWYQQKSSQAPKLLFHYYDKDFNNEADTPDNFQSRRPNTSFCFLDIRSPGLGDTAMYLCATSRTRGDSQPQHFGDGTRLSIL.

This clonotype has ten or more counts. The chain links TRBV11-3 to TRBJ2-2; D is uncertain. This CDR3 spans 13 amino acids. The V gene's germline CDR1 is SGHNT and CDR2 YENEEA. Trimming shortened V by 0 bases and J by 4 bases, and 3 bases separated the two germline ends. The CDR3 sequence: CASSLEATGELFF. DNA of the CDR3: TGTGCCAGCAGCTTAGAAGCCACCGGGGAGCTGTTTTTT.

This clonotype was observed a few times. The J gene is TRBJ2-7, the V gene TRBV9; D is perhaps TRBD1 (5 bases). CDR3 length equals 14 residues. Per germline, CDR1 SGDLS and CDR2 YYNGEE. The V gene lost 4 bases and the J gene lost 6 bases, with 17 bases spanning the gap. CDR3 in amino acids: CASSSLAGLGEQYF. Written as DNA, the CDR3 is TGTGCCAGCAGCTCTCTGGCAGGGCTAGGCGAGCAGTACTTC.

This clonotype was detected many times. V is TRBV4-3 and J is TRBJ2-3; D not resolved. This CDR3 is 14 amino acids long. V shed 0 bases and J shed 1 base, with 5 bases lying between them. Germline CDR1 LGHNA, CDR2 YSLEER. The CDR3 nucleotides are TGCGCCAGCAGCCAAGATAGGGGCACAGATACGCAGTATTTT. It translates to CASSQDRGTDTQYF.

This chain links TRBV7-8 with TRBJ2-3; 8 positions agree with TRBD2. The CDR3 runs 16 residues. The germline CDR1 and CDR2 sequences are SGHVS and FQNEAQ. The J segment lost 2 bases and the V segment lost 0 bases, leaving 4 bases of the junction unmatched. The CDR3 is CASSLATGGATDTQYF. The CDR3 DNA sequence: TGTGCCAGCAGCTTAGCGACCGGGGGGGCCACAGATACGCAGTATTTT.